The entry that follows covers one T cell receptor beta chain sequence. Its target is unknown. Per germline, CDR1 SGHVS and CDR2 FQNEAQ. V lost 0 bases, J lost 0 bases, and 8 bases lay in between. The CDR3 has 15 residues. This record belongs to a study of cytotoxic CD8 clonotypes in ibrutinib-treated CLL. General observations from the study: The study sampled sustained-remission and progressing patients at different times.

The table came from immunoSEQ multiplex PCR; TCRdb's copy has only in-frame clones and leaves some out. The sample carries 150,000 or so clones, more than 75% recorded once. The input for sequencing was PBMCs, taken after 24 months of ibrutinib treatment. The chain is built from TRBV7-8 and TRBJ1-2; the D gene is possibly TRBD1 (5 bases). The clonotype was recovered from a human donor with chronic lymphocytic leukemia. CDR3 in DNA: TGTGCCAGCAGCTTAGCCCTAGGGGCTAACTATGGCTACACCTTC. Translated: CASSLALGANYGYTF.